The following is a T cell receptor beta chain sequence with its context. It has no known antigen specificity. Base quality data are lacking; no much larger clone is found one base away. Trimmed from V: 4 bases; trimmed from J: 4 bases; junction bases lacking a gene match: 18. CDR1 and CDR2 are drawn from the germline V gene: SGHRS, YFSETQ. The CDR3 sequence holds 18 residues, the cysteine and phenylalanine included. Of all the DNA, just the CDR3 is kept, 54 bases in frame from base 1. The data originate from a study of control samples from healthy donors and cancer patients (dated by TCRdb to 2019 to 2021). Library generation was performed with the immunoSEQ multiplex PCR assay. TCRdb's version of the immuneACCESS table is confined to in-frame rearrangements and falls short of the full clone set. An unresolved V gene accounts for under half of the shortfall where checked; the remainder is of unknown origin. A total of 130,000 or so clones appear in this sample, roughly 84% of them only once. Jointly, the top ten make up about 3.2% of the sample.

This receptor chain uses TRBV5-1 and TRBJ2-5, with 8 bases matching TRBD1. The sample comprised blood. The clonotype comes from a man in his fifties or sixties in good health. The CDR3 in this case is CASSRSGKDRVWGETQYF. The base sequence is TGCGCCAGCAGCCGGTCAGGGAAGGACAGGGTTTGGGGAGAGACCCAGTACTTC. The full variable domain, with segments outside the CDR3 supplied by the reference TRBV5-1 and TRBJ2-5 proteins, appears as KAGVTQTPRYLIKTRGQQVTLSCSPISGHRSVSWYQQTPGQGLQFLFEYFSETQRNKGNFPGRFSGRQFSNSRSEMNVSTLELGDSALYLCASSRSGKDRVWGETQYFGPGTRLLVL.